This T cell receptor (beta chain) was retrieved from a study of shared clonotypes between healthy human individuals. V was trimmed by 7 bases and J by 3 bases, leaving 19 bases between them. Germline assignment: CDR1 MNHNS and CDR2 SASEGT. CDR3 length: 15 residues. Several immunoSEQ plates received, in even portions, the genomic DNA of each subset. Libraries were prepared by immunoSEQ multiplex PCR; TCRdb keeps only in-frame clonotypes and omits some of them. This sample yields roughly 2.5 million clones, of which around nine tenths are seen a single time; around 0.14% belongs to the top ten. V gene TRBV6-1 combines with J gene TRBJ2-7; tentatively, D is TRBD2 (6 bases). The specimen was naive CD4+ T cells sorted from blood. Regarding subset: CD45RA+ positively selected. The receptor's source is a man between 18 and 35 years old in good health. CDR3 sequence: CASIGGGRGYYEQYF. In nucleotides, the CDR3 is TGTGCCAGCATCGGGGGAGGCAGAGGTTACTACGAGCAGTACTTC.